This T cell receptor beta chain was identified in a study of T cell responses to AZD1222 COVID-19 vaccine. This CDR3 region has 16 residues. Germline assignment: CDR1 ENHRY and CDR2 SYGVKD. The trim removed 5 bases at V and 7 bases at J, leaving 11 bases unmatched. Sequenced by immunoSEQ multiplex PCR; TCRdb stores in-frame clones only, minus some. The table records some 95,000 clones, 85% to 90% of them present only once. A remark on this clone: Its antigen is currently unknown.

General observations from the study: It was only five to seven AZD1222 recipients who were seropositive at baseline.

This chain joins TRBV10-3 and TRBJ2-1; TRBD1 agrees at 10 bases. This receptor was obtained from an adult in good health. The specimen was peripheral blood, collected on day 0 of AZD1222 vaccination. In nucleotides, the CDR3 is TGTGCCATCAGTAATGGGACAGGGGATATCTGGAATGAGCAGTTCTTC. As protein: CAISNGTGDIWNEQFF.